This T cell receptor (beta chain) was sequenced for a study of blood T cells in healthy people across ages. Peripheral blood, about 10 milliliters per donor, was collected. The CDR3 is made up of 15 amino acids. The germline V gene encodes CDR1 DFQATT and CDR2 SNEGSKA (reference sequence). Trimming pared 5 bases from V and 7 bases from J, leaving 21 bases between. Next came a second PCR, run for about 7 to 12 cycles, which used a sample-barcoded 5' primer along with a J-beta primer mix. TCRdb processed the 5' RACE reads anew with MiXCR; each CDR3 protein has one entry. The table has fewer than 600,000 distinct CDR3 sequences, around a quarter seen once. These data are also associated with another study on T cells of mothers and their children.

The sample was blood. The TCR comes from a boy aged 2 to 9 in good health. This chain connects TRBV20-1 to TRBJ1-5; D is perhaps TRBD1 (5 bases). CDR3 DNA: TGCAGTGCTTCGACCGGTCCCAGACAGAACCAGCCCCAGCATTTT. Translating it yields CSASTGPRQNQPQHF.